The entry below describes one T cell receptor (beta chain). Its antigen is unidentified. The V and J ends lost 2 bases and 4 bases respectively, with 9 bases between them. Germline V gene lookup returns CDR1 SGHAT and CDR2 FQNNGV. The CDR3 sequence is 13 residues long. Viral peptide pools were used in the ViraFEST assay to expand antigen-specific CD4+ T cells, and sequencing came afterward. Once cultured for 10 days, the cells underwent separation to obtain CD4+ T cells. None of the vaccinated had previously contracted SARS-CoV-2, and their nucleocapsid antibodies tested negative. It was on days 3 and 7 that half the medium was replaced with IL-2 medium. This entry belongs to a study of vaccination effects on CD4 cells after COVID-19. Study outcomes and limitations: Common cold coronavirus cross-reactivity was shown by only 1 of 255 vaccine-induced clones in healthy vaccinees.

Assay used: immunoSEQ multiplex PCR; TCRdb lists only in-frame clones, some missing. The table shows around 12,000 clones, with roughly 70% occurring only once. The receptor's source is a human donor who received a COVID-19 vaccine. The sample was CD4+ T cells from PBMCs cultured with HCoV-229E spike peptides, taken before COVID-19 vaccination. The chain combines TRBV11-2 with TRBJ2-7; no definite D call. Written as DNA, the CDR3 is TGTGCCAGCAGCTTACGTACTGGGTACGAGCAGTACTTC. Translating it yields CASSLRTGYEQYF.